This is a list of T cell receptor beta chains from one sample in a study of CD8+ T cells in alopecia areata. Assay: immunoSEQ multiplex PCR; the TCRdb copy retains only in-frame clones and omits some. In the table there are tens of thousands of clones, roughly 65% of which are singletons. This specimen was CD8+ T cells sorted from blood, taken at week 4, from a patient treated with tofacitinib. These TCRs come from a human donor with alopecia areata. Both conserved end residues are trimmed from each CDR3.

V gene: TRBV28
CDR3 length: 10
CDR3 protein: ASRGQEETQY

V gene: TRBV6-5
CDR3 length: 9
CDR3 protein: ASSSSGEAF

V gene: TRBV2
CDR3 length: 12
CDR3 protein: ASSTGPGANVLT

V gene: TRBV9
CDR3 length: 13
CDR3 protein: ASSVSGDNTDTQY

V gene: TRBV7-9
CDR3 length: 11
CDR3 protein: ASRDRDLPEAF

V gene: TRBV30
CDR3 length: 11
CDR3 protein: AWSLGVTYEQY

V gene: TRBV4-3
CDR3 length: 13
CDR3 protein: ASSQEDRGKETQY

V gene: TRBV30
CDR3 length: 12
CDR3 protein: AWNGGNSYNEQF

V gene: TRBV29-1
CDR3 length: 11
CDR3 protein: SAGTGTNQPQH

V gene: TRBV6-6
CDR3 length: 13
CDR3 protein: ASRYTITGWHGYT

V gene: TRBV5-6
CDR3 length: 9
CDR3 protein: ASSFSYEQY

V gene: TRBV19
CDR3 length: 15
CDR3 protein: ASRNRGPPSGANVLT

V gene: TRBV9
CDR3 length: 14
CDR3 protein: ASSPREGRSYNEQF

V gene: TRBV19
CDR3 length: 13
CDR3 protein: ASSPQDRPNQPQH

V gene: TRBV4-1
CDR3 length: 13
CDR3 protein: ASSLGTSGDYEQY

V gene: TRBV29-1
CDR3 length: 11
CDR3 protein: SVEGLADYEQY

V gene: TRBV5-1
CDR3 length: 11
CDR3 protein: ASTSGGSDTQY

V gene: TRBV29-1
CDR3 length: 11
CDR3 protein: SVAFENTGELF

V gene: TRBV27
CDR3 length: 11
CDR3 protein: ASSSDPTYEQY

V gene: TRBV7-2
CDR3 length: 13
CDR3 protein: ASSLAGGAREKLF

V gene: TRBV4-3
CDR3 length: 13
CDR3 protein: ASSQDGGFYSPLH

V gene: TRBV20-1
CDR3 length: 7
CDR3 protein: SASDTQY

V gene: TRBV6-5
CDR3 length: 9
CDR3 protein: ASGDNSPLH

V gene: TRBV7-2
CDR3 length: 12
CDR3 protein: ASSPATGAYEQY

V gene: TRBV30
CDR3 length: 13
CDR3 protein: AWFTGLPWDTEAF

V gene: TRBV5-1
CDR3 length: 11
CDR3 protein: ASSFDSGHEQY

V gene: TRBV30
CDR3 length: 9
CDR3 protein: ALDRGYGYT

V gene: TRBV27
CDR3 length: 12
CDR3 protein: ASSSGGAGTEAF

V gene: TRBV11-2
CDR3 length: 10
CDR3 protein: ASSAGLYEQY

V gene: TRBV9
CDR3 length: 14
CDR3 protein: ASSVEGRIDTGELF

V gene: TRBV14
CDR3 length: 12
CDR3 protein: ASSPRTGAYQQY

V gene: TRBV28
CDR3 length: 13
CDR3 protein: ASSLSRGWNNEQF

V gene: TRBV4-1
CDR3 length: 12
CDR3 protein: ASSQLAGVGELF

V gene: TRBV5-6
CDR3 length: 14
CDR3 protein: ASSGGTELNTGELF

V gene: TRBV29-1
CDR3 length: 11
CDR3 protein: SVLWTGAFEQY

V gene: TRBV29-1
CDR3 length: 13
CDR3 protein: SVVGTGGPGDTQY

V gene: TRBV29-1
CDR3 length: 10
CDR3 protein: SADGDTGGYT

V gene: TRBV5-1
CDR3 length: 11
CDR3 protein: ASSLTYGQPQH

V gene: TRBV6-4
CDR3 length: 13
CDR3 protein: ASSESSSGNNEQF

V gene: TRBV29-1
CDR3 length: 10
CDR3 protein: SVVRQGGEQF

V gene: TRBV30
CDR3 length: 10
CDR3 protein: AWTVGDNEQF

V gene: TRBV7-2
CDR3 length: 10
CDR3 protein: ASSFGVDEQY

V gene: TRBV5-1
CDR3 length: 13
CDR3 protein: ASGAGTTQQETQY

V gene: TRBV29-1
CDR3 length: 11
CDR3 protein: SVVSGYTGELF

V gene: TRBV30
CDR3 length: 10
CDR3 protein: AWSVPNYEQY

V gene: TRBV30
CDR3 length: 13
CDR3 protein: AWSVDSGTEETQY

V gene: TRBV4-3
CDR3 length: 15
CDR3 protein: ASSQDSLAVDNSPLH

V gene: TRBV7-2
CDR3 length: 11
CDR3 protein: ASSLTGNTEAF

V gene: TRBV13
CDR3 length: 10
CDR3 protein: ASSLGWDEQY

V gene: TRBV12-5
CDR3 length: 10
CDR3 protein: ASGLGRPEAF

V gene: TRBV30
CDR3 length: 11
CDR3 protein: AWADASNQPQH

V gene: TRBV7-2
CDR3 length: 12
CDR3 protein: ASSEGGSNEKLF

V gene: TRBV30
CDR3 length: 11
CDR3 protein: ASLPGGIDGYT